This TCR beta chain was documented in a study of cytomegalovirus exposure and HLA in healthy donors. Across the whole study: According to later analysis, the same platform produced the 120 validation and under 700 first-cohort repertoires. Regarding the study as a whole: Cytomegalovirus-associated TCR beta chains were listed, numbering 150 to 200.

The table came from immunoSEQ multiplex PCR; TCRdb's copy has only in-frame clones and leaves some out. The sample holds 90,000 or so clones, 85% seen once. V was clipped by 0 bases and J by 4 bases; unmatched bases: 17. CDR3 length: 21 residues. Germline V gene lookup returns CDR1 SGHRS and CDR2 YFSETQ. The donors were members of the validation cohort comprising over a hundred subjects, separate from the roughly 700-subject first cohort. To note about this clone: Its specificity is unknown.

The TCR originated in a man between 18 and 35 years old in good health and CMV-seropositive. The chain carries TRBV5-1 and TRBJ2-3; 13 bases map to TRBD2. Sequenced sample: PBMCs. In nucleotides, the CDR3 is TGCGCCAGCAGCTTGGGGCTCCTTCCGGGACTAGCGGGATCGGGAGCAGATACGCAGTATTTT. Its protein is CASSLGLLPGLAGSGADTQYF.